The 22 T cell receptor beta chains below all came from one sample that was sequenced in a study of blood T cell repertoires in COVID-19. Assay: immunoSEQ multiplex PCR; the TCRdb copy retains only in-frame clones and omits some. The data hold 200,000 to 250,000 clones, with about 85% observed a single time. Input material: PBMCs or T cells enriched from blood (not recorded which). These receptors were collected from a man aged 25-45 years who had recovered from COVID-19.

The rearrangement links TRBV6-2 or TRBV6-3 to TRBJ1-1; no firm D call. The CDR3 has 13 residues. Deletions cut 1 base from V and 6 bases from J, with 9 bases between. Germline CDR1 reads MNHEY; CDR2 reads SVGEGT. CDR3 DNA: TGTGCCAGCAGTTACTTCGGGGAGGCTGAAGCTTTCTTT. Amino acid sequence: CASSYFGEAEAFF.

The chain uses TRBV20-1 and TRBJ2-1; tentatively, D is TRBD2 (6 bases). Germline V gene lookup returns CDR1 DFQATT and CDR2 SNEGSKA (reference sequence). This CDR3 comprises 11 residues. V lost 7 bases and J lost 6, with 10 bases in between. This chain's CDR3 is CSGHGGNEQFF. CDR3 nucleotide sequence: TGCAGTGGTCACGGGGGCAATGAGCAGTTCTTC.

The CDR3 DNA follows: TGTGCCAGCACCCCTGGGACTTATGGCTACACCTTC. Residues: CASTPGTYGYTF. V gene TRBV12-3 or TRBV12-4 combines with J gene TRBJ1-2; the D gene is possibly TRBD1 (5 bases). The V and J ends lost 7 bases and 5 bases respectively, with 11 bases between them. This CDR3 is 12 amino acids long.

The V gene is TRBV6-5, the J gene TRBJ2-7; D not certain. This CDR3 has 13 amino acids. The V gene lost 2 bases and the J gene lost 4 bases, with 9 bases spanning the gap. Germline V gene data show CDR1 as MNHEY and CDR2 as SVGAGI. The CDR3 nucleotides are TGTGCCAGCAGTTACGGTATCGGGTACGAGCAGTACTTC. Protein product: CASSYGIGYEQYF.

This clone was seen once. CDR3 DNA sequence: TGTGCCAGCAGCTTTTCACCAGGGTCTAACTATGGCTACACCTTC. Its translation is CASSFSPGSNYGYTF. This chain uses TRBV7-2 with TRBJ1-2; perhaps TRBD1 as D (5 bases). Germline CDR1 SGHTA, CDR2 FQGNSA. The CDR3 consists of 15 residues. Trimming shortened V by 3 bases and J by 0 bases, and 11 bases separated the two germline ends. Looking up the rest from reference TRBV7-2 and TRBJ1-2 gives the full variable domain: GAGVSQSPSNKVTEKGKDVELRCDPISGHTALYWYRQSLGQGLEFLIYFQGNSAPDKSGLPSDRFSAERTGGSVSTLTIQRTQQEDSAVYLCASSFSPGSNYGYTFGSGTRLTVV.

Here the CDR3 DNA reads TGTGCCAGCAGCTTAGCACGGGGGTTGCACCGGGACAGCCAAAACACTGAAGCTTTCTTT. It encodes CASSLARGLHRDSQNTEAFF. This chain joins TRBV7-8 and TRBJ1-1; 7 positions agree with TRBD1. J gave up 2 bases and V 0 bases, and 18 bases lay outside the gene matches. The CDR3 totals 20 residues. Germline-derived CDR1 and CDR2 are SGHVS and FQNEAQ.

DNA for the CDR3: TGTGCCAGCAGCAAGGAGCAGCCCCAGCATTTT. Translated: CASSKEQPQHF. The rearrangement joins TRBV21-1 to TRBJ1-5. TRBV21-1 is classified as a pseudogene. The CDR3 is 11 residues long.

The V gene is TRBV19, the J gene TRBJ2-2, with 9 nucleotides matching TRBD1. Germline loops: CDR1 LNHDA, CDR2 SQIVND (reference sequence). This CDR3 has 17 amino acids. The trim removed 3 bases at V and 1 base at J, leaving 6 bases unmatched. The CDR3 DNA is TGTGCCAGTAGTATGGGACAGGGAGGAATGAACACCGGGGAGCTGTTTTTT. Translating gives CASSMGQGGMNTGELFF.

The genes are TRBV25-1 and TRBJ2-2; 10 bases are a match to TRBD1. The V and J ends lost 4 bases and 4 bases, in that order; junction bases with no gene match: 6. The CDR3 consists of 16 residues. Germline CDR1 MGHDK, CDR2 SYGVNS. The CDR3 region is CASSAYRTGGTGELFF. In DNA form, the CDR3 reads TGTGCCAGCAGTGCGTACAGGACAGGGGGCACCGGGGAGCTGTTTTTT.

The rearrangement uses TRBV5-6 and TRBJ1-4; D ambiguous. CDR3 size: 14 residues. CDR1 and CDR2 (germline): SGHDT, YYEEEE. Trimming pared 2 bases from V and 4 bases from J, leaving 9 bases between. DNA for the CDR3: TGTGCCAGCAGCTTCGGCAGACATAATGAAAAACTGTTTTTT. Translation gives CASSFGRHNEKLFF.

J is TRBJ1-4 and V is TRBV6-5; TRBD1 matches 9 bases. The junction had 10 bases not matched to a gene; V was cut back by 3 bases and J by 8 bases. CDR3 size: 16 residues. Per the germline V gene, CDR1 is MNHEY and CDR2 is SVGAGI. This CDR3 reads CASSYSPGTGLEKLFF. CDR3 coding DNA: TGTGCCAGCAGTTATTCCCCCGGGACAGGGTTGGAAAAACTGTTTTTT.

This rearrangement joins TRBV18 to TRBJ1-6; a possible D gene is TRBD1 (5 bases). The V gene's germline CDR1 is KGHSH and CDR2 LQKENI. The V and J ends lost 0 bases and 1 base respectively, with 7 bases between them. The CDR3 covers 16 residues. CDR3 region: CASSPPGGSYNSPLHF. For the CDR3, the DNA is TGTGCCAGCTCACCACCGGGGGGGTCCTATAATTCACCCCTCCACTTT.

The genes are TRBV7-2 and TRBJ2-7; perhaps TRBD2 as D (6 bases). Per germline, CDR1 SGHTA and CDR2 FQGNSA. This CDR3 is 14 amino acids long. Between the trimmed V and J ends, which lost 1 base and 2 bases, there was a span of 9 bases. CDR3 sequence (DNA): TGTGCCAGCAGCTTAGAGCGGGCGACCTACGAGCAGTACTTC. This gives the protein CASSLERATYEQYF.

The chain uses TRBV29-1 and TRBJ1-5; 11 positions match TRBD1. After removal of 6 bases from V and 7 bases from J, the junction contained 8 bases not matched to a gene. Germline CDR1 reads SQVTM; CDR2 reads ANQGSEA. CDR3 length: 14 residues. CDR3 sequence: CSVSGTGGNQPQHF. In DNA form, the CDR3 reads TGCAGCGTCTCCGGGACAGGGGGTAACCAGCCCCAGCATTTT.

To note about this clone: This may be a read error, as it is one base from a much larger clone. CDR3 coding DNA: TGTGTCAGCAGCCGAGGAGCGGGGGGCGCAGATACGCAGTATTTT. It encodes CVSSRGAGGADTQYF. J is TRBJ2-3 and V is TRBV4-2; 9 bases are a match to TRBD2. This CDR3 contains 15 residues. Germline V gene sequence: CDR1 LGHNA, CDR2 YNFKEQ.

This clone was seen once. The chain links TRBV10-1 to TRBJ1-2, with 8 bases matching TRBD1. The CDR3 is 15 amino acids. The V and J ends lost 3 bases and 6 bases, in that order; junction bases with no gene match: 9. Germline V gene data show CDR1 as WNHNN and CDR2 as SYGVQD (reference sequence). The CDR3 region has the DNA TGCGCCAGCAGTGACGGTGAGTTGACAGGGGATGGCTACACCTTC. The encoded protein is CASSDGELTGDGYTF.

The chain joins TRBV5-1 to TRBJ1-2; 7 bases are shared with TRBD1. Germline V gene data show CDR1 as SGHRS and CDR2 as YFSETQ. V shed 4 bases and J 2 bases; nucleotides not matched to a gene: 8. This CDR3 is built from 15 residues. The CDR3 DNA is TGCGCCAGCAGCCACCGCCCGGGACAGAACTATGGCTACACCTTC. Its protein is CASSHRPGQNYGYTF. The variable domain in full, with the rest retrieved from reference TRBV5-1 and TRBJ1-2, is KAGVTQTPRYLIKTRGQQVTLSCSPISGHRSVSWYQQTPGQGLQFLFEYFSETQRNKGNFPGRFSGRQFSNSRSEMNVSTLELGDSALYLCASSHRPGQNYGYTFGSGTRLTVV.

Here the CDR3 reads CASSQGPGSYNSPLHF. The CDR3 nucleotides read TGCGCCAGCAGCCAAGGACCGGGAAGCTATAATTCACCCCTCCACTTT. The V call is TRBV4-1, the J call TRBJ1-6; D is ambiguous. CDR3 length equals 16 residues. The ends were cut back, 1 base at V and 3 bases at J, with 10 bases in the middle. CDR1 is MGHRA and CDR2 is YSYEKL in the germline V gene.

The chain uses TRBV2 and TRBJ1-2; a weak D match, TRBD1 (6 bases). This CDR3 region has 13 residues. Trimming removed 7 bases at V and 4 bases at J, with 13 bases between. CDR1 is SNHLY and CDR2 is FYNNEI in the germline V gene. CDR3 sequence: CASTTDRFYGYTF. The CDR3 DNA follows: TGTGCCAGCACCACCGACAGGTTCTATGGCTACACCTTC.

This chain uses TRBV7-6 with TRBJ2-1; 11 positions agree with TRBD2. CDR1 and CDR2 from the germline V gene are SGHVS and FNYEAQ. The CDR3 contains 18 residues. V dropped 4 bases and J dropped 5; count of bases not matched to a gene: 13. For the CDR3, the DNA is TGTGCCAGCAGCTCGGAATCGTCCGGGACTAGCGGACACAATGAGCAGTTCTTC. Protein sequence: CASSSESSGTSGHNEQFF.

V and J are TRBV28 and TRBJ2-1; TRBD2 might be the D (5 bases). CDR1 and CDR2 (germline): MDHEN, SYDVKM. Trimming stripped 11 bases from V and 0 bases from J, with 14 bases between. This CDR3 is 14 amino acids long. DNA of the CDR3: TGTGCCGGCTCCCCTGGAGGCTCCTACAATGAGCAGTTCTTC. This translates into CAGSPGGSYNEQFF. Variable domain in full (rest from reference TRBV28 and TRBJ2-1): DVKVTQSSRYLVKRTGEKVFLECVQDMDHENMFWYRQDPGLGLRLIYFSYDVKMKEKGDIPEGYSVSREKKERFSLILESASTNQTSMYLCAGSPGGSYNEQFFGPGTRLTVL.

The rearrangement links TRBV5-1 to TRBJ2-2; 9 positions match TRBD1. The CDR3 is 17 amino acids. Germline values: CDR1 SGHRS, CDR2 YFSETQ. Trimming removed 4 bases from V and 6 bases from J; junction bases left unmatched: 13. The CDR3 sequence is CASSGGTGTIKPGELFF. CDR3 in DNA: TGCGCCAGCAGCGGGGGGACAGGGACCATTAAGCCCGGGGAGCTGTTTTTT. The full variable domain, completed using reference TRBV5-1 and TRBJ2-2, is KAGVTQTPRYLIKTRGQQVTLSCSPISGHRSVSWYQQTPGQGLQFLFEYFSETQRNKGNFPGRFSGRQFSNSRSEMNVSTLELGDSALYLCASSGGTGTIKPGELFFGEGSRLTVL.